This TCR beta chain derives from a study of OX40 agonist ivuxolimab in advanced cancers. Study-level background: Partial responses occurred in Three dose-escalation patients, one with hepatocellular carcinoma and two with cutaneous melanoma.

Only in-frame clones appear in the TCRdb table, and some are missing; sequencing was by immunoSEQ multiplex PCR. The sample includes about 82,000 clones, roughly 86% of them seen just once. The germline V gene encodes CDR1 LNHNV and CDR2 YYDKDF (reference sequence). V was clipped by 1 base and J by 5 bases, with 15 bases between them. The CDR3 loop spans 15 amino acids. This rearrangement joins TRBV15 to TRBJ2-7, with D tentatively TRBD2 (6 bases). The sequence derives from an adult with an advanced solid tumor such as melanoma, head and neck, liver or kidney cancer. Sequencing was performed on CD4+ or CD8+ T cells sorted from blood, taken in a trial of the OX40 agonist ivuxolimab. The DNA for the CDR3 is TGTGCCACCAGCAGAGTGGAGGGTGGGTCCCACGAGCAGTACTTC. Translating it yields CATSRVEGGSHEQYF.